This T cell receptor beta chain was recorded in a study of blood T cell repertoires in COVID-19 (dated by TCRdb to about 2020). About the study as a whole: The collaborator samples originated in the United States, Italy and Spain and spanned the acute and convalescent phases of COVID-19. The material from the prospective study consisted of cDNA or gDNA derived from T cells, B-cell-depleted T cells, or PBMCs. The dataset comprised deeply sampled blood TCRbeta repertoires from subjects exposed to, actively infected with, or recovered from COVID-19. The repertoires were made available in a free public database intended to serve as a resource for research on the immune response to SARS-CoV-2. The samples were drawn from two sources: the first 160 participants of the ongoing ImmuneRACE study, and 1,000 to 1,500 subjects contributed by 6 global collaborators. Sample metadata almost always included a de-identified subject ID, COVID-19 status, age in years and sex. Where available, HLA class I and class II types were obtained from metadata supplied by the sample provider rather than from assay-based typing. Summary of the overall study and its limitations: The quantity of clinical and demographic metadata differed by source and by participant and was supplied without curation.

Based on the germline V gene, the CDR1 and CDR2 sequences are SGHRS and YFSETQ. The CDR3, from cysteine to phenylalanine, totals 14 residues. The only DNA kept is the CDR3, 42 bases in frame from the first base. V is reduced by 0 bases and J by 1 base, leaving a spacing of 7 bases between them. TCRbeta CDR3 regions were amplified from genomic DNA using the immunoSEQ Assay, a bias-controlled multiplex PCR. Concerning the study's data processing: The number of nucleated cells in each sample was estimated from the amplification of reference gene primers within the assay. To quantify the absolute abundance of each unique TCRbeta CDR3 rearrangement, sequence reads were collapsed and filtered. For each sample, productive Simpson clonality was calculated as the square root of Simpson's diversity index across productive rearrangements. The immuneACCESS repertoire file appears here via TCRdb, limited to in-frame rearrangements. These files lack a portion of the clones; in checked studies, under half of the deficit traces to unresolved V genes, and the cause of the others is not known. D and trimming come from the DNA, and the V and J calls and clone size come from that table. Recorded for this sample are roughly 150,000 clones; more than 70% of them occurred a single time. Together, the top ten hold around 18% of the sample.

Only a few counts were recorded for this clone. Its specific antigen is unknown. Base qualities are missing; no much larger clone stands one base away. Enrolling through a virtual design, the prospective study's participants ranged in age from roughly 18 to 89 years and lived across 24 United States geographic areas. Cohort assignment in the prospective study relied on participant-reported clinical history from a screening survey and a study questionnaire. Recovered participants in ImmuneRACE Cohort 3 were defined by two consecutive negative NP/OP PCR tests, clearance by a healthcare professional, or resolution of symptoms. Each participant in the prospective study had whole blood, serum and a nasopharyngeal or oropharyngeal swab collected by mobile phlebotomists. Over an approximately 2-month period, participants in the prospective study had the option of providing additional blood draws and questionnaires. Prospective study blood samples were shipped either frozen or at room temperature before DNA extraction.

This TCR was recovered from a man aged 55-75 years who had recovered from COVID-19. The chain was built from TRBV5-1 and TRBJ2-5; the D segment cannot be called with confidence. The sample comprised PBMCs or T cells enriched from blood (not recorded which). The CDR3 amino acid sequence is: CASSLVQAQETQYF. The DNA sequence is TGCGCCAGCAGCTTGGTGCAAGCCCAAGAGACCCAGTACTTC.